The rows below give T cell receptor beta chains drawn from one sample of a study of blood T cell repertoires in COVID-19. Profiling relied on immunoSEQ multiplex PCR, and the TCRdb table lists in-frame clones only, not all of them. Of tens of thousands of clones listed, 88% were seen once; the top ten hold approximately 19%. Sequences were obtained from peripheral blood. The receptors come from a human donor in a cohort sampled during active COVID-19. Each CDR3 is given with its conserved first and last residue. A D gene is named only where the DNA matches it firmly. Clone size is stated in some rows and not others, as once, few, many or a class when expanded.

>14|TRBV18|few|TRBD1|TRBJ2-5
CASSPGQGYETQYF
TGTGCCAGCTCTCCAGGACAGGGGTACGAGACCCAGTACTTC
>13|TRBV3-1/TRBV3-2|-|-|TRBJ2-2
CASSQVSSGELFF
TGTGCCAGCAGCCAAGTGTCTTCCGGGGAGCTGTTTTTT
>16|TRBV6-2/TRBV6-3|-|TRBD1|TRBJ1-5
CASSYSTTGSNQPQHF
TGTGCCAGCAGTTACTCCACGACAGGGAGCAATCAGCCCCAGCATTTT
>19|TRBV5-1|-|TRBD1|TRBJ2-6
CASSLTTGGASFGANVLTF
TGCGCCAGCAGCTTGACCACAGGGGGCGCCTCGTTTGGGGCCAACGTCCTGACTTTC
>15|TRBV4-2|few|TRBD1|TRBJ2-7
CASSPWTGDVHEQYF
TGTGCCAGCAGCCCATGGACAGGGGACGTGCACGAGCAGTACTTC
>14|TRBV6-5|-|-|TRBJ2-7
CASSLRGAPYEQYF
TGTGCCAGCAGTCTCCGGGGGGCCCCCTACGAGCAGTACTTC
>15|TRBV19|-|TRBD1|TRBJ1-6
CASSLTPQGRSPLHF
TGTGCCAGTAGTCTAACACCACAGGGGCGTTCACCCCTCCACTTT
>19|TRBV9|-|TRBD2|TRBJ2-1
CASSPRGTSGSGSYNEQFF
TGTGCCAGCAGCCCCAGGGGGACTAGCGGGAGCGGCTCCTACAATGAGCAGTTCTTC
>15|TRBV28|-|-|TRBJ1-6
CASSPRQAANSPLHF
TGTGCCAGCAGTCCCCGACAAGCAGCAAATTCACCCCTCCACTTT
>16|TRBV19|-|-|TRBJ2-7
CASSKRDPGKRGEQYF
TGTGCCAGTAGCAAGAGAGATCCAGGGAAAAGGGGCGAGCAGTACTTC
>16|TRBV2|-|-|TRBJ1-3
CASSGGRGGSGNTIYF
TGTGCCAGCAGTGGAGGGCGGGGAGGGAGTGGAAACACCATATATTTT
>15|TRBV5-1|once|TRBD1|TRBJ1-2
CASSLRGDRAYGYTF
TGCGCCAGCAGCTTGCGGGGGGACAGGGCGTATGGCTACACCTTC
>14|TRBV15|-|-|TRBJ2-2
CATSRVYGVGELFF
TGTGCCACCAGCAGAGTGTACGGGGTCGGGGAGCTGTTTTTT
>14|TRBV11-1|-|-|TRBJ1-6
CASSLRQSNSPLHF
TGTGCCAGCAGCTTGCGACAGTCGAATTCACCCCTCCACTTT
>15|TRBV29-1|-|-|TRBJ2-1
CSAPSVAIAGGEQFF
TGCAGCGCTCCCTCCGTGGCCATTGCCGGGGGTGAGCAGTTCTTC
>16|TRBV19|-|TRBD2|TRBJ2-1
CASSPGRASRSNEQFF
TGTGCCAGTAGTCCCGGGAGGGCTAGCAGAAGCAATGAGCAGTTCTTC
>14|TRBV6-5|-|-|TRBJ2-7
CASRVTESSYEQYF
TGTGCCAGCAGAGTCACAGAGAGCTCCTACGAGCAGTACTTC
>15|TRBV10-2|-|TRBD1|TRBJ1-2
CASSTGTGGRYGYTF
TGCGCCAGCAGTACCGGGACAGGGGGCCGGTATGGCTACACCTTC
>16|TRBV11-2|-|-|TRBJ1-1
CASRLDTRLGRTEAFF
TGTGCCAGCAGGTTGGACACCCGGCTAGGAAGGACTGAAGCTTTCTTT
>13|TRBV28|-|-|TRBJ1-2
CASSPRGGLGYTF
TGTGCCAGCAGCCCCCGGGGGGGTTTGGGCTACACCTTC
>15|TRBV7-2|-|TRBD1|TRBJ2-3
CASSLTGVNTDTQYF
TGTGCCAGCAGCCTTACAGGGGTGAACACAGATACGCAGTATTTT
>11|TRBV12-3/TRBV12-4|-|TRBD2|TRBJ2-1
CASSLLADRFF
TGTGCCAGCAGCCTTCTAGCGGATCGGTTCTTC
>13|TRBV10-3|-|-|TRBJ1-5
CAISEGPGQPQHF
TGTGCCATCAGTGAGGGGCCCGGTCAGCCCCAGCATTTT
>16|TRBV14|-|-|TRBJ2-3
CASSQDPGLRTDTQYF
TGTGCCAGCAGCCAAGACCCGGGACTTCGCACAGATACGCAGTATTTT